This TCR beta chain originates from a study of blood T cells in healthy people across ages (dated by TCRdb to 2014 to 2015). Study-level background: In model experiments, roughly one uniquely barcoded TCR beta cDNA molecule per two T cells was captured by template switching. The donors were divided into four age groups: young (average approximately 17 years), middle-aged (roughly 42), aged (roughly 66) and long-lived (82). To avoid experimental bias, donors of different ages were distributed randomly across sequencing lanes. Age-related changes in TCR beta repertoire diversity were measured in the study by deep sequencing normalized with unique cDNA molecular identifiers. Using the same blood draw, the study looked at two additional independent replicas of 1 million unique cDNA reads for two donors, one aged 18 to 30 and the other aged 80 or older. What the work shows at the level of the full study, not this receptor alone: Estimates of total diversity based on one million sequenced T cells were considered lower bounds and underestimates. Compared with the aged group, the long-lived group had more naive CD4+ T cells, fewer expanded clones and increased TCR diversity, a pattern suggesting age selection. A strong correlation was found between observed TCR beta diversity and the percentage of naive T cells measured by flow cytometry. Bulk unsorted PBMC profiling prevented conclusive comparison of naive and antigen-experienced compartments. Because donor CMV infection status was unknown, age-related changes in expanded clonotypes were potentially confounded. Observed TCR beta diversity per million T cells fell roughly linearly with age, and a significant reduction was already apparent by age around 40.

The method behind the library was 5' RACE. The instrument given in TCRdb is Illumina HiSeq 2500. The second PCR ran for about 7 to 11 cycles and used a J-beta primer mix along with a sample-barcoded 5' primer. Each TCR beta cDNA molecule received a unique molecular identifier from a template-switch 5' adaptor carrying 12 random nucleotides. Each sample yielded at least 2.5 million CDR3-containing paired-end reads. First-strand cDNA synthesis was performed from all RNA using the Mint cDNA synthesis kit, with priming by a TRBC-specific oligonucleotide. Following uracil-DNA glycosylase treatment, a first 18-cycle PCR with universal primers M1SS and BC2_uni_R was performed on all cDNA. Regarding the original processing steps: Each sample was normalized by randomly selecting 1 million high-quality reads, each carrying a distinct molecular identifier. Instead of being binned into consensus sequences, reads that shared molecular identifiers were thrown out. MiTCR, with a Q25 quality threshold and the strictest error-elimination algorithm, was used for CDR3 identification, clonotype clustering and error correction. A nonparametric unseen species model with Euler transformation was used to estimate lower-bound total TCR beta diversity. The public reads were reanalyzed by TCRdb: fastp trimming at Q25, MiXCR alignment, in-frame beta chains only. Entries that share a CDR3 protein sequence are merged under the most common genes and DNA. The V and J calls here are based on TCRdb, not the publication. This sample holds some 1 million distinct CDR3 sequences; 40% to 45% were observed only once. The ten top clones hold over 15% of the sample.

The trim is 8 bases for V and 7 bases for J, with a gap of 15 bases between the germline ends. CDR1 SGHRS and CDR2 YFSETQ were looked up in the germline V gene. From the cysteine through the phenylalanine, the CDR3 covers 12 amino acids. The sequence is cut down to CDR3 DNA, 36 bases in frame from base 1. The roughly 39 donors, aged 6 to 90 years, were systemically healthy Caucasian individuals from Russia. Around 10 milliliters of peripheral blood were drawn from each donor into EDTA-treated Vacutainer tubes. Ficoll-Paque density-gradient centrifugation was used to isolate PBMCs, with at least 6 million per sample. Total RNA, at least 5.5 micrograms per sample, was extracted from PBMCs with Trizol reagent. For every donor, flow cytometry on a PBMC aliquot measured the percentage of naive CD45RAhigh/CD27high T cells. Comment on this clonotype: The clone's antigen remains unknown. The sample holds no much larger clone one base away, and base qualities are not on file.

The sample consisted of blood. The rearranged chain carries TRBV5-1 and TRBJ2-5, with the D gene too uncertain to name. The receptor comes from a woman aged 55-70 years in good health. In nucleotides, the sequence is TGCGCCAGTCGCGATACGCCAGGGACCCAGTACTTC. Its protein product is CASRDTPGTQYF. With the rest looked up from the reference TRBV5-1 and TRBJ2-5 genes rather than sequenced, the full variable domain is KAGVTQTPRYLIKTRGQQVTLSCSPISGHRSVSWYQQTPGQGLQFLFEYFSETQRNKGNFPGRFSGRQFSNSRSEMNVSTLELGDSALYLCASRDTPGTQYFGPGTRLLVL.